This is a list of T cell receptor beta chains from one sample in a study of blood T cell repertoires in COVID-19. Data came from immunoSEQ multiplex PCR; TCRdb stores just in-frame clones and leaves some out. The sample carries approximately 11,000 clones, roughly 76% recorded once. The sample taken for sequencing was peripheral blood. The receptors shown here come from a man between 65 and 85 years old with active COVID-19. CDR3s include the opening cysteine and the closing phenylalanine or tryptophan. A D gene is named only where the DNA matches it firmly. The size entry is marked missing in some rows and otherwise reads once, few, many or a size class.

>TRBV7-3|.|.|TRBJ1-6
TGTGCCAGCAGCATGAGGTCGCGTAATTCACCCCTCCACTTT
CASSMRSRNSPLHF
>TRBV28|TRBD2|.|TRBJ2-6
TGTGCCAGCAGTGGGCGGGAGGGTGCATTTGTGAGGGCCAACGTCCTGACTTTC
CASSGREGAFVRANVLTF
>TRBV7-6|.|.|TRBJ2-7
TGTGCCAGCAGCTTAGAAAGCTCAGGCGGAGGCTACGAGCAGTACTTC
CASSLESSGGGYEQYF
>TRBV13|TRBD2|.|TRBJ2-5
TGTGCCAGCAGCTTAGGTCGACTAGCGGGGCGAGAGACCCAGTACTTC
CASSLGRLAGRETQYF
>TRBV9|TRBD1|.|TRBJ2-3
TGTGCCAGCAGCGAAACAGGGGGAGATACGCAGTATTTT
CASSETGGDTQYF
>TRBV28|TRBD1|.|TRBJ1-6
TGTGCCAGCAGTTGGGGACAGGGAGCTTCACCCCTCCACTTT
CASSWGQGASPLHF
>TRBV4-1|TRBD1|.|TRBJ1-2
TGCGCCAGCAGCCAAGATTTCCCAGGGGGATATGGCTACACCTTC
CASSQDFPGGYGYTF
>TRBV27|.|.|TRBJ2-1
TGTGCCAGGGACGCACGGTCTACTAGTGGCAATGAGCAGTTCTTC
CARDARSTSGNEQFF
>TRBV7-8|.|.|TRBJ1-2
TGTGCCAGCAGCTCTCCAGATAATCGTGGCTACACCTTC
CASSSPDNRGYTF
>TRBV23-1|.|.|TRBJ1-1
TGCGCCAGCAGACAGGAAGCCGGAATATCGAACACTGAAGCTTTCTTT
CASRQEAGISNTEAFF
>TRBV7-6|.|.|TRBJ2-7
TGTGCCAGCAGCTTTGACCCAATGGGGGGAAGCTCCTACGAGCAGTACTTC
CASSFDPMGGSSYEQYF
>TRBV7-9|TRBD1|once|TRBJ1-6
TGTGCCAGCAGCCTCGCAGGGGGTTGGAATTCACCCCTCCACTTT
CASSLAGGWNSPLHF
>TRBV7-2|.|.|TRBJ1-4
TGTGCCAGCAGCTTAGGTGGACCGGGGGAAAAACTGTTTTTT
CASSLGGPGEKLFF
>TRBV18|.|few|TRBJ2-1
TGTGCCAGCTCTCCCAATACGGCCGGGACTGCTTACAATGAGCAGTTCTTC
CASSPNTAGTAYNEQFF
>TRBV28|.|.|TRBJ1-2
TGTGCCAGCACAACTTACCAGACAGACGGCTACACCTTC
CASTTYQTDGYTF
>TRBV6-2/TRBV6-3|.|.|TRBJ2-3
TGTGCCAGCAGTTCCTCGCGGGGCTCATCAGATACGCAGTATTTT
CASSSSRGSSDTQYF
>TRBV28|.|large|TRBJ2-7
TGTGCCAGCAGTTTAAATGGGGGGGCCGACGAGCAGTACTTC
CASSLNGGADEQYF
>TRBV4-1|.|.|TRBJ1-5
TGCGCCAGCAGCCAAGCGCCGGGTTCCAATCAGCCCCAGCATTTT
CASSQAPGSNQPQHF
>TRBV10-2|.|.|TRBJ1-1
TGCGCCAGCAGTGAGTCGTGGGCCCCCGCAGGCACTGAAGCTTTCTTT
CASSESWAPAGTEAFF
>TRBV7-9|.|.|TRBJ1-1
TGTGCCAGCAGCACCGTCGGGGCTGAAGCTTTCTTT
CASSTVGAEAFF
>TRBV2|TRBD1|once|TRBJ1-2
TGTGCCAGCACTCTGGGCAGGGGGCGAACAGTTGGCTACACCTTC
CASTLGRGRTVGYTF
>TRBV4-1|.|.|TRBJ2-7
TGCGCCAGCAGCCACGGAGGGGGGAGGGGCGAGGATTATGACGAGCAGTACTTC
CASSHGGGRGEDYDEQYF
>TRBV9|TRBD1|.|TRBJ1-3
TGTGCCAGCAGCGCCCGGACAGGTCCAATCTCTGGAAACACCATATATTTT
CASSARTGPISGNTIYF
>TRBV12-3/TRBV12-4|.|.|TRBJ1-6
TGTGCCAGCAGTTCGAGTAATTCACCCCTCCACTTT
CASSSSNSPLHF
>TRBV19|TRBD1|.|TRBJ1-2
TGTGCCAGTAGTATGGACAGGGGGCGGTCAGTCTATGGCTACACCTTC
CASSMDRGRSVYGYTF
>TRBV6-5|TRBD1|few|TRBJ2-3
TGTGCCAGCAGTTCCCAAACAGGGGTCACAGATACGCAGTATTTT
CASSSQTGVTDTQYF
>TRBV19|TRBD2|.|TRBJ2-3
TGTGCCAGTAGGGAGGGAACTAGCGGGGTGGGAGATACGCAGTATTTT
CASREGTSGVGDTQYF
>TRBV19|.|.|TRBJ2-3
TGTGCCAGTAGTTCTACAGGGACAGATACGCAGTATTTT
CASSSTGTDTQYF
>TRBV29-1|TRBD1|.|TRBJ1-3
TGCAGCGTGGGGGGACAGGGGGGAAACACCATATATTTT
CSVGGQGGNTIYF
>TRBV19|.|.|TRBJ2-1
TGTGCCAGTAGTATGTTGGGGGGCTCCTACAATGAGCAGTTCTTC
CASSMLGGSYNEQFF
>TRBV19|.|.|TRBJ1-1
TGTGCCAGTAAATTCACAGGGTTCACTGAAGCTTTCTTT
CASKFTGFTEAFF